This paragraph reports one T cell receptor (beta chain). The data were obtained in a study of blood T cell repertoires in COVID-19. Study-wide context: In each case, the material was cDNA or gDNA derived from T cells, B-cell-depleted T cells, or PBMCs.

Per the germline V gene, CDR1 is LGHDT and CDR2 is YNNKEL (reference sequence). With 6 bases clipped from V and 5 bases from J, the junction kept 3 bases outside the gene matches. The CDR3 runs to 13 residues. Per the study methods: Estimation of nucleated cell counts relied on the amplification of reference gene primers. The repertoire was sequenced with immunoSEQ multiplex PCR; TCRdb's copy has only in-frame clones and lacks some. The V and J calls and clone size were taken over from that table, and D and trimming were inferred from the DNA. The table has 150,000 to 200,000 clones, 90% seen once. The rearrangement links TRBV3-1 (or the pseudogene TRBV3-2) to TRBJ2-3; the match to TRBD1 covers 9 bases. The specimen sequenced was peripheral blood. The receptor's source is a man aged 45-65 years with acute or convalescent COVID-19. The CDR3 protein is CASSNRGRDTQYF. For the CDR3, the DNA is TGTGCCAGCAGTAACAGGGGGCGAGATACGCAGTATTTT.